This is a list of T cell receptor beta chains from one sample in a study of CD8+ T cells in alopecia areata. Sequencing was performed with immunoSEQ multiplex PCR; in TCRdb, only in-frame clones are kept and a portion is missing. Among under 300,000 clones listed, roughly two thirds were seen once. The specimen comprised CD4+ T cells sorted from blood, sampled at week 0. All receptors come from a human donor with alopecia areata. Both conserved end residues are part of each CDR3. The D gene is left open where the match is weak. Clone size is stated in some rows and not others, as once, few, many or a class when expanded.

once	TRBV5-1	13	-	TRBJ2-1	CASSLGANNEQFF	TGCGCCAGCAGCTTGGGGGCGAACAATGAGCAGTTCTTC
-	TRBV6-1	13	-	TRBJ1-1	CASSPPQGTEAFF	TGTGCCAGCAGTCCGCCCCAAGGCACTGAAGCTTTCTTT
-	TRBV5-6	12	-	TRBJ2-7	CASSSSSYEQYF	TGTGCCAGCAGCTCCAGCTCCTACGAGCAGTACTTC
-	TRBV2	15	-	TRBJ2-2	CASRSRASPTGELFF	TGTGCCAGCAGATCAAGAGCCTCCCCCACCGGGGAGCTGTTTTTT
-	TRBV5-1	14	-	TRBJ1-1	CASSLTGPNTEAFF	TGCGCCAGCAGCTTAACAGGGCCGAACACTGAAGCTTTCTTT
-	TRBV30	15	-	TRBJ1-2	CAWSGSNSGQAGYTF	TGTGCCTGGAGCGGGAGCAATTCTGGGCAGGCTGGCTACACCTTC
once	TRBV29-1	13	-	TRBJ2-7	CSALTGEAYEQYF	TGCAGCGCCCTGACAGGAGAGGCCTACGAGCAGTACTTC
-	TRBV15	12	-	TRBJ2-1	CATSRGRGEQFF	TGTGCCACCAGCAGAGGAAGGGGGGAGCAGTTCTTC
-	TRBV7-2	11	-	TRBJ2-7	CASSPRDEQYF	TGTGCCAGCAGCCCGCGGGACGAGCAGTACTTC
few	TRBV29-1	11	-	TRBJ2-7	CSVDVQHEQYF	TGCAGCGTTGACGTCCAGCACGAGCAGTACTTC
-	TRBV29-1	13	-	TRBJ2-7	CSVSLPSSYEQYF	TGCAGCGTTTCCCTCCCAAGCTCCTACGAGCAGTACTTC
-	TRBV18	15	-	TRBJ2-1	CASSPLTDSYNEQFF	TGTGCCAGCTCACCGTTAACAGACTCCTACAATGAGCAGTTCTTC
-	TRBV7-3	13	-	TRBJ1-1	CASSSDGNTEAFF	TGTGCCAGCAGCTCCGACGGGAACACTGAAGCTTTCTTT
-	TRBV5-1	14	TRBD1	TRBJ2-7	CASSLGDSSYEQYF	TGCGCCAGCAGCTTAGGGGACAGTTCCTACGAGCAGTACTTC
-	TRBV9	14	-	TRBJ2-5	CASSVPAAQETQYF	TGTGCCAGCAGCGTCCCCGCGGCCCAAGAGACCCAGTACTTC
once	TRBV2	12	-	TRBJ2-7	CASRESVLEQYF	TGTGCCAGCAGGGAGAGTGTTTTGGAGCAGTACTTC
-	TRBV30	11	-	TRBJ2-7	CAWSSLYEQYF	TGTGCCTGGAGTAGTCTCTACGAGCAGTACTTC
-	TRBV5-6	16	-	TRBJ2-3	CASSRYDDPGTDTQYF	TGTGCCAGCAGTCGGTATGATGATCCCGGCACAGATACGCAGTATTTT
-	TRBV29-1	13	-	TRBJ1-2	CSGGQGPWDGYTF	TGCAGCGGCGGGCAGGGGCCTTGGGATGGCTACACCTTC
-	TRBV14	13	-	TRBJ1-5	CASSPGLNQPQHF	TGTGCCAGCAGCCCGGGCCTCAATCAGCCCCAGCATTTT
-	TRBV6-5	13	-	TRBJ1-1	CASSYAENTEAFF	TGTGCCAGCAGTTACGCTGAAAACACTGAAGCTTTCTTT
-	TRBV29-1	14	TRBD1	TRBJ1-1	CSVARDRGGTEAFF	TGCAGCGTCGCTAGAGACAGGGGCGGCACTGAAGCTTTCTTT
-	TRBV15	13	-	TRBJ1-5	CATSRDRHRTQHF	TGTGCCACCAGCAGAGATAGGCACAGAACCCAGCATTTT
-	TRBV5-1	15	TRBD2	TRBJ2-5	CASSPGLAGVETQYF	TGCGCCAGCAGCCCAGGACTAGCGGGGGTGGAGACCCAGTACTTC
-	TRBV9	15	-	TRBJ2-1	CASSARPVSYNEQFF	TGTGCCAGCAGCGCCCGGCCCGTTTCTTACAATGAGCAGTTCTTC
-	TRBV9	13	-	TRBJ1-5	CASSVAPNQPQHF	TGTGCCAGCAGCGTAGCTCCGAATCAGCCCCAGCATTTT
few	TRBV2	15	TRBD2	TRBJ2-2	CASSRAAGGTGELFF	TGTGCCAGCAGTAGGGCTGCGGGGGGCACCGGGGAGCTGTTTTTT
-	TRBV29-1	12	-	TRBJ1-2	CSVVLGQTGYTF	TGCAGCGTTGTATTAGGGCAGACTGGCTACACCTTC
few	TRBV29-1	13	TRBD1	TRBJ2-7	CSVVTGWSYEQYF	TGCAGCGTTGTGACAGGGTGGTCCTACGAGCAGTACTTC
-	TRBV30	13	-	TRBJ1-6	CAWTDSNNSPLHF	TGTGCCTGGACTGACTCCAATAATTCACCCCTCCACTTT
few	TRBV2	10	-	TRBJ2-7	CASGLGEQYF	TGTGCCAGCGGGTTGGGAGAGCAGTACTTC
few	TRBV15	16	-	TRBJ2-3	CATSRDQGGRTDTQYF	TGTGCCACCAGCAGAGATCAGGGAGGAAGGACAGATACGCAGTATTTT
-	TRBV7-2	13	-	TRBJ2-5	CASKEGIYETQYF	TGTGCCAGCAAGGAGGGAATTTACGAGACCCAGTACTTC
-	TRBV30	16	-	TRBJ2-6	CAWSTLGTSGANVLTF	TGTGCCTGGAGTACTCTTGGGACCTCTGGGGCCAACGTCCTGACTTTC
-	TRBV5-1	14	TRBD1	TRBJ1-2	CASSTTGANYGYTF	TGCGCCAGCAGCACCACAGGGGCTAACTATGGCTACACCTTC
-	TRBV5-6	11	-	TRBJ1-5	CASSFHQPQHF	TGTGCCAGCAGCTTTCATCAGCCCCAGCATTTT
-	TRBV11-1	15	TRBD1	TRBJ2-2	CASSAYRGRTGELFF	TGTGCCAGCAGCGCATACAGGGGGCGGACCGGGGAGCTGTTTTTT
-	TRBV29-1	10	-	TRBJ1-2	CSVAGDGYTF	TGCAGCGTTGCGGGGGACGGCTACACCTTC